This T cell receptor beta chain was sequenced in a study of cytomegalovirus exposure and HLA in healthy donors. Study-wide findings and caveats: HLA alleles showed associations with roughly 17,000 TCR beta sequences in a later analysis, at a 0.05 false discovery rate. As a later analysis showed, a missense DCLRE1C variant was linked to trimming of TCR beta V- and J-genes.

To note about this clone: Its antigen is not identified.

PCR used 60 Vbeta primers and 13 Jbeta primers. TCRdb's copy holds only in-frame clones and misses some; the assay was immunoSEQ multiplex PCR. The table lists tens of thousands of clones. The specimen sequenced was PBMCs. The receptor comes from a man over 45 in good health and CMV-seronegative.

CDR3 DNA: TGTGCCAGCAGCGTCGACGGACAGCCGCGGAGTGAAAAACTGTTTTTT. Protein sequence: CASSVDGQPRSEKLFF. This chain connects TRBV9 to TRBJ1-4; D may be TRBD1 (6 bases). From germline, CDR1 is SGDLS and CDR2 YYNGEE. This CDR3 has 16 residues. With 2 bases removed from V and 7 bases from J, the gap between germline ends came to 18 bases.